The 23 T cell receptor beta chains below all came from one sample that was sequenced in a study of sequential checkpoint blockade in melanoma. Sequenced by immunoSEQ multiplex PCR; TCRdb stores in-frame clones only, minus some. The data show 15,000 to 20,000 clones, under 75% seen once. Treatment given: randomized to nivolumab then ipilimumab (arm A) or the reverse (arm B). The material was CD8+ T cells sorted from blood (inferred from file names), obtained from a patient given nivolumab and ipilimumab in sequence. All receptors come from a human donor with melanoma.

The rearrangement joins TRBV5-1 to TRBJ2-3, with 9 bases that match TRBD2. This CDR3 comprises 15 residues. V trimming: 2 bases; J trimming: 4 bases; junction bases outside the gene matches: 5. The germline CDR1 and CDR2 sequences are SGHRS and YFSETQ. The CDR3 nucleotides read TGCGCCAGCAGCTTAGGCGGGGGGGCACCAGATACGCAGTATTTT. It specifies CASSLGGGAPDTQYF.

The chain joins TRBV18 to TRBJ1-1; 9 bases map to TRBD1. Per germline, CDR1 KGHSH and CDR2 LQKENI. The CDR3 has 16 residues. V lost 5 bases and J lost 1; bases outside the gene matches: 8. CDR3 region: CASSFRTGATNTEAFF. CDR3 DNA sequence: TGTGCCAGCTCATTTCGGACAGGGGCGACGAACACTGAAGCTTTCTTT.

The gene calls are TRBV10-3 and TRBJ2-1; 9 bases are shared with TRBD1. This CDR3 contains 15 residues. The V gene's germline CDR1 is ENHRY and CDR2 SYGVKD. With 3 bases clipped from V and 6 bases from J, the junction kept 6 bases outside the gene matches. CDR3 sequence (DNA): TGTGCCATCAGTGACGCCGGGACAGGGTCCAATGAGCAGTTCTTC. It codes for CAISDAGTGSNEQFF.

J is TRBJ2-3 and V is TRBV2, with a possible D match to TRBD2 (5 bases). Germline CDR1 reads SNHLY; CDR2 reads FYNNEI. This CDR3 is built from 15 residues. With 11 bases removed from V and 0 bases from J, the gap between germline ends came to 18 bases. The CDR3 DNA is TGTGCCCTACCGACCGGGCGGACTAGCACAGATACGCAGTATTTT. Its translation is CALPTGRTSTDTQYF.

This clone was seen once. The chain joins TRBV5-1 to TRBJ2-1; 11 bases align to TRBD1. Trimming took 1 base from V and 2 from J; bases not matched to a gene: 8. The germline V gene has CDR1 SGHRS and CDR2 YFSETQ. This CDR3 is 18 amino acids long. The CDR3 DNA is TGCGCCAGCAGCTTGTCTTTAGGGACAGGGGGAGCCTACAATGAGCAGTTCTTC. Encoded protein: CASSLSLGTGGAYNEQFF.

The rearrangement links TRBV28 to TRBJ1-2; D remains unclear. Deletions cut 6 bases from V and 8 bases from J, with 13 bases between. Per the germline V gene, CDR1 is MDHEN and CDR2 is SYDVKM. The CDR3 sequence is 12 residues long. The CDR3, as DNA: TGTGCCAGCAGCTCGAGGGCGCGCGGCTACACCTTC. This translates into CASSSRARGYTF.

The chain joins TRBV9 to TRBJ2-1, with D hard to call. Trimming removed 1 base at V and 7 bases at J, with 12 bases between. Germline CDR1 SGDLS, CDR2 YYNGEE. This CDR3 is built from 14 residues. The CDR3 loop reads CASSVTPTGNEQFF. CDR3 nucleotide sequence: TGTGCCAGCAGCGTAACCCCCACGGGTAATGAGCAGTTCTTC.

The chain has TRBV30 and TRBJ1-4; 7 bases line up with TRBD1. The CDR3 loop spans 14 amino acids. The germline V gene has CDR1 GTSNPN and CDR2 SVGIG (reference sequence). V gave up 1 base and J gave up 2 bases; unmatched junction bases: 1. CDR3 sequence: CAWSEGQTNEKLFF. The CDR3 coding sequence is TGTGCCTGGAGTGAGGGACAGACTAATGAAAAACTGTTTTTT.

J is TRBJ1-4 and V is TRBV2; 7 bases map to TRBD1. The CDR3 has 17 amino acids. The V and J ends lost 5 bases and 4 bases, in that order; junction bases with no gene match: 13. CDR1 is SNHLY, CDR2 FYNNEI, per germline. CDR3 DNA: TGTGCCAGCAGTTCAGACAGGGAGAGGAGTCTTAATGAAAAACTGTTTTTT. This sequence encodes CASSSDRERSLNEKLFF.

This rearrangement joins TRBV7-9 to TRBJ2-5; D is ambiguous. Trimming removed 3 bases at V and 0 bases at J, with 11 bases between. The CDR3 spans 15 residues. The germline CDR1 and CDR2 sequences are SEHNR and FQNEAQ (reference sequence). CDR3 in DNA: TGTGCCAGCAGCTTGCGCCAGGCAAACCAAGAGACCCAGTACTTC. Protein product: CASSLRQANQETQYF.

The chain uses TRBV4-1 and TRBJ2-1; 7 bases map to TRBD2. The CDR3 is 15 residues long. The germline V gene has CDR1 MGHRA and CDR2 YSYEKL. V lost 6 bases and J lost 5; bases outside the gene matches: 10. The CDR3 protein is CASSPLANANNEQFF. The CDR3 coding sequence is TGCGCCAGCAGTCCACTAGCGAACGCTAACAATGAGCAGTTCTTC.

The chain links TRBV5-4 to TRBJ2-2, with 7 positions matching TRBD2. Germline V CDR1 and CDR2: SGHNT, YYREEE (reference sequence). This CDR3 has 17 residues. With 0 bases clipped from V and 3 bases from J, the junction kept 8 bases outside the gene matches. This CDR3 is CASSLAPGGGYTGELFF. The CDR3 coding sequence is TGTGCCAGCAGCTTGGCCCCTGGCGGGGGTTACACCGGGGAGCTGTTTTTT.

This clone showed up just once. CDR3 nucleotide sequence: TGTGCCAGCAGCTCGTCGATTCGGGACAGGGGAACCGGGGAGCTGTTTTTT. Encoded protein: CASSSSIRDRGTGELFF. This chain connects TRBV7-3 to TRBJ2-2, with 10 bases lining up with TRBD1. This CDR3 comprises 17 residues. The germline V gene encodes CDR1 SGHTA and CDR2 FQGTGA. Trimming removed 4 bases from V and 5 bases from J; junction bases left unmatched: 10.

V and J are TRBV27 and TRBJ1-1; a possible D gene is TRBD1 (5 bases). Trimming cost V 2 bases and J 7 bases, with 11 bases left between them. The CDR3 totals 13 residues. The germline CDR1 and CDR2 sequences are MNHEY and SMNVEV (reference sequence). The CDR3 reads CASSLGQGSEAFF. The CDR3, as DNA: TGTGCCAGCAGTTTAGGGCAGGGTAGTGAAGCTTTCTTT.

This chain connects TRBV25-1 to TRBJ1-1, with D tentatively TRBD1 (5 bases). The CDR3 extends over 14 amino acids. Germline CDR1 MGHDK, CDR2 SYGVNS. V shed 4 bases and J shed 7 bases, with 16 bases lying between them. The CDR3 DNA follows: TGTGCCAGCAGTGCCCGACAGAAGCCGCATGAAGCTTTCTTT. Amino acid sequence: CASSARQKPHEAFF.

This chain joins TRBV28 and TRBJ1-1, with 9 nucleotides matching TRBD1. The V segment lost 5 bases and the J segment 5 bases; nucleotides outside the gene matches: 9. Looked up from germline, CDR1 is MDHEN and CDR2 is SYDVKM. The CDR3 consists of 15 residues. The CDR3 DNA reads as TGTGCCAGCAGTGTAAACCGGGACAGGGCTACTGAAGCTTTCTTT. This codes for CASSVNRDRATEAFF.

The sample holds a few counts of this clone. The V call is TRBV14, the J call TRBJ2-2; D might be TRBD2 (6 bases). The CDR3 runs 16 residues. Trimming took 2 bases from V and 4 from J, leaving 14 bases between them. Germline assignment: CDR1 SGHDN and CDR2 FVKESK. The CDR3 bases are TGTGCCAGCAGCCAAAGGTTCGGGAGTGGCACCGGGGAGCTGTTTTTT. Amino acid sequence: CASSQRFGSGTGELFF.

The V gene is TRBV7-8, the J gene TRBJ2-7; D unresolved. The V gene lost 2 bases and the J gene lost 2 bases, with 4 bases spanning the gap. The CDR3 is 12 amino acids. Germline CDR1 is SGHVS and CDR2 is FQNEAQ. CDR3: CASSLNTYEQYF. The CDR3 region has the DNA TGTGCCAGCAGCTTAAATACCTACGAGCAGTACTTC.

The rearrangement links TRBV27 to TRBJ2-2, with TRBD1 matching over 7 bases. Trimming cost V 4 bases and J 3 bases; bases outside gene matches: 2. This CDR3 contains 14 residues. Germline V gives CDR1 MNHEY, CDR2 SMNVEV (reference sequence). The DNA of the CDR3 is TGTGCCAGCAGTTCGACAGGGTACACCGGGGAGCTGTTTTTT. As protein: CASSSTGYTGELFF.

The rearrangement links TRBV13 to TRBJ2-7, with TRBD2 matching over 10 bases. The V segment lost 5 bases and the J segment 6 bases; nucleotides outside the gene matches: 13. The CDR3 has 16 residues. Per germline, CDR1 PRHDT and CDR2 FYEKMQ (reference sequence). The DNA for the CDR3 is TGTGCCAGCAGCGAGCTTCAGCGGGGGGGGGCTAGCGAGCAGTACTTC. It encodes CASSELQRGGASEQYF.

CDR3 coding DNA: TGTGCCAGCAGCTTAGCCCCAGGACAGTCATTCTACTCCTACGAGCAGTACTTC. Its translation: CASSLAPGQSFYSYEQYF. The genes are TRBV7-2 and TRBJ2-7, with a weak D call TRBD1 (6 bases). The V end lost 0 bases, the J end lost 0 bases, and 18 bases lay between the germline ends. The CDR3 contains 18 residues. Germline CDR1 is SGHTA and CDR2 is FQGNSA.

The V call is TRBV18, the J call TRBJ1-1, with TRBD1 as a possible D gene (6 bases). Germline V lookup: CDR1 KGHSH, CDR2 LQKENI. The CDR3 runs to 16 residues. The V end was cut by 4 bases, the J end by 4 bases, with 19 bases between. CDR3 protein: CASSLSTGRGATEAFF. The CDR3 region has the DNA TGTGCCAGCTCACTCTCAACCGGCAGGGGAGCCACTGAAGCTTTCTTT.

This clone has a single count. J is TRBJ2-2 and V is TRBV7-9; TRBD1 matches 9 bases. Germline CDR1 reads SEHNR; CDR2 reads FQNEAQ (reference sequence). Unmatched junction bases numbered 7, after V lost 4 bases and J lost 7 bases. This CDR3 is built from 15 residues. The CDR3 nucleotides are TGTGCCAGCAGCTCGCCCGGGACAGGGTTCGGGGAGCTGTTTTTT. Translating it yields CASSSPGTGFGELFF.